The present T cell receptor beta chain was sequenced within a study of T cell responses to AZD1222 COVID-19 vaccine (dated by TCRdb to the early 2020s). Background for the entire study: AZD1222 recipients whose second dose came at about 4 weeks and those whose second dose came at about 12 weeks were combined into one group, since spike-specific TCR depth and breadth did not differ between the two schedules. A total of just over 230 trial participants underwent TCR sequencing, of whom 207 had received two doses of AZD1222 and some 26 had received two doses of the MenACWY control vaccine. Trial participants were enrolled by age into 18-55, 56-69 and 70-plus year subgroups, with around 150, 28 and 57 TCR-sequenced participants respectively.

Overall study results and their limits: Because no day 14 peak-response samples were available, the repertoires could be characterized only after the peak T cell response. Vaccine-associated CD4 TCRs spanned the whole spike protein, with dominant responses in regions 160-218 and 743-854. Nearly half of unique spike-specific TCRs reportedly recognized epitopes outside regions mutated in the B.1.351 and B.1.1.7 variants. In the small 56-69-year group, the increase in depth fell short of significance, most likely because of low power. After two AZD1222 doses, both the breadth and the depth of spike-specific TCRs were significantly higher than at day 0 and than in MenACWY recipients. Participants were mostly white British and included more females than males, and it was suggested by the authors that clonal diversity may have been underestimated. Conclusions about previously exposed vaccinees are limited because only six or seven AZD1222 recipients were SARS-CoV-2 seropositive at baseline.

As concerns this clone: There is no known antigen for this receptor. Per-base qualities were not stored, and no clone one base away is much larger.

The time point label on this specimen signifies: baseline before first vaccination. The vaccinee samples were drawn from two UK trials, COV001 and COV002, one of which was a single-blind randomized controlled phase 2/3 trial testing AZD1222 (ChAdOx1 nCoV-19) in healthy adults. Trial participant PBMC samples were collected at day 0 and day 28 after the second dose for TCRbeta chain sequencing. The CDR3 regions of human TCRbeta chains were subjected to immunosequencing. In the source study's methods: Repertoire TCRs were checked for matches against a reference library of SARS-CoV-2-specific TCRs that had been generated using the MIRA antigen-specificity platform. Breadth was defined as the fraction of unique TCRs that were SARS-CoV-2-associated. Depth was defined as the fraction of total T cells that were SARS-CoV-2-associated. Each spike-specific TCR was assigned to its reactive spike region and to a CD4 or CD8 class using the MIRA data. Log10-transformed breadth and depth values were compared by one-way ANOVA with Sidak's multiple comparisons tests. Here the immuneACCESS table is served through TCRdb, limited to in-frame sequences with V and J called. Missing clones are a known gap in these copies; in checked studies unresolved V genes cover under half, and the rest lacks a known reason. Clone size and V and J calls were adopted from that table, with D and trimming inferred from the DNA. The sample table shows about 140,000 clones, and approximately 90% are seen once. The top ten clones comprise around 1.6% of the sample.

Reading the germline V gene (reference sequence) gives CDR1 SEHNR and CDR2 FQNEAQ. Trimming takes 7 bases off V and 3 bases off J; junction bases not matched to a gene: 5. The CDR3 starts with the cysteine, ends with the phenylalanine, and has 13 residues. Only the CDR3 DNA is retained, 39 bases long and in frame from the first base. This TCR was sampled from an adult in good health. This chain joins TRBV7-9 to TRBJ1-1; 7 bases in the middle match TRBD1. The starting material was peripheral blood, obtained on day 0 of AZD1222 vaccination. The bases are TGTGCCAGCACTAAACAGGGGTACACTGAAGCTTTCTTT. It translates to CASTKQGYTEAFF.